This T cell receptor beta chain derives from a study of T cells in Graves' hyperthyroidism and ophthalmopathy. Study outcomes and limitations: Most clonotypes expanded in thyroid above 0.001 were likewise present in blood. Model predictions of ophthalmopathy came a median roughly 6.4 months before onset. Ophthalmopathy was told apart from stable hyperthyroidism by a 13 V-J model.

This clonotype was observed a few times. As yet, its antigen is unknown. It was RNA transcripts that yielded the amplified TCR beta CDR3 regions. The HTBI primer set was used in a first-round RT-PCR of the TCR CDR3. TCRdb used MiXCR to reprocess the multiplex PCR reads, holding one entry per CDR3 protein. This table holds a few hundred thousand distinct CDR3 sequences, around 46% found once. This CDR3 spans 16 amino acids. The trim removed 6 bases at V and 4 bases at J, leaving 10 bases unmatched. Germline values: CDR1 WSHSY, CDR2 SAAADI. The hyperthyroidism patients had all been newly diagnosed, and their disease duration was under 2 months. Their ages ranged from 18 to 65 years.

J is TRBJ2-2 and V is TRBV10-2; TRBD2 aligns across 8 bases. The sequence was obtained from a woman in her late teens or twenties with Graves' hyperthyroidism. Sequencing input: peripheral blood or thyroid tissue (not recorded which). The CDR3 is CASRPGGGPRTGELFF. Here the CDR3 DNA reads TGCGCCAGCAGACCGGGGGGGGGGCCCCGCACCGGGGAGCTGTTTTTT.